A single sample gave rise to the 9 T cell receptor beta chains below, sequenced in a study of blood T cell repertoires in COVID-19. Some clones are missing from TCRdb's copy, which holds only in-frame ones; the method was immunoSEQ multiplex PCR. Of hundreds of thousands of clones listed, 90% are singletons. Sequencing used PBMCs or T cells enriched from blood (not recorded which). The receptors derive from a man in his 60s who had recovered from COVID-19.

This sequence joins TRBV5-4 and TRBJ2-3, with 12 positions matching TRBD2. The trim removed 1 base at V and 0 bases at J, leaving 6 bases unmatched. CDR3 length equals 18 residues. Germline CDR1 is SGHNT and CDR2 is YYREEE (reference sequence). The CDR3 loop is CASSLRTSGIHSTDTQYF. DNA of the CDR3: TGTGCCAGCAGCTTGCGGACTAGCGGGATCCACAGCACAGATACGCAGTATTTT.

This rearrangement joins TRBV6-5 to TRBJ2-7; perhaps TRBD2 as D (5 bases). This CDR3 has 15 amino acids. Germline values: CDR1 MNHEY, CDR2 SVGAGI. Between the trimmed V and J ends, which lost 2 bases and 5 bases, there was a span of 16 bases. In DNA form, the CDR3 reads TGTGCCAGCAGTTACGGGAATAGCGCTCTCCACGAGCAGTACTTC. Translated, it gives CASSYGNSALHEQYF.

The chain combines TRBV7-9 with TRBJ2-5, with D tentatively TRBD1 (6 bases). V was shortened by 7 bases and J by 1 base, with 19 bases between the two germline ends. Germline assignment: CDR1 SEHNR and CDR2 FQNEAQ (reference sequence). This CDR3 spans 16 amino acids. CDR3: CASNSYRAPSQETQYF. The CDR3 nucleotides are TGTGCCAGCAACTCTTACAGGGCACCCTCCCAAGAGACCCAGTACTTC.

The rearrangement links TRBV7-3 to TRBJ2-2; 7 bases are shared with TRBD1. The germline V gene has CDR1 SGHTA and CDR2 FQGTGA. The CDR3 runs to 13 residues. Trimming at V came to 2 bases and at J to 7 bases, leaving 1 base not matched to a gene. The CDR3 DNA reads TGTGCCAGCAGCTTACAGGGGGACGGGGAGCTGTTTTTT. It yields the protein CASSLQGDGELFF.

This chain connects TRBV5-4 to TRBJ2-2; 9 positions agree with TRBD1. CDR1 is SGHNT and CDR2 is YYREEE in the germline V gene (reference sequence). This CDR3 contains 16 residues. Trimming took 4 bases from V and 1 from J; bases not matched to a gene: 5. CDR3 protein: CASSQPGQGNTGELFF. CDR3 coding DNA: TGTGCCAGCAGCCAACCGGGACAGGGGAACACCGGGGAGCTGTTTTTT.

The chain combines TRBV13 with TRBJ1-4, with TRBD1 as a possible D gene (5 bases). V shed 7 bases and J shed 7 bases, with 19 bases lying between them. This CDR3 has 15 residues. Germline V gene lookup returns CDR1 PRHDT and CDR2 FYEKMQ (reference sequence). The CDR3 loop reads CASTSVGRSGEKLFF. The CDR3 DNA reads as TGTGCCAGCACTTCAGTGGGGCGGTCCGGTGAAAAACTGTTTTTT.

This clone has only one observation. The chain combines TRBV7-3 with TRBJ1-1, with 7 nucleotides matching TRBD1. This CDR3 region has 18 residues. After removal of 5 bases from V and 1 base from J, the junction contained 16 bases not matched to a gene. Germline CDR1 reads SGHTA; CDR2 reads FQGTGA. The CDR3 is CASSPIAFDRAPNTEAFF. The CDR3 nucleotides read TGTGCCAGCAGCCCCATAGCCTTTGACAGGGCTCCGAACACTGAAGCTTTCTTT. Full variable domain (rest looked up from reference TRBV7-3 and TRBJ1-1): GAGVSQTPSNKVTEKGKYVELRCDPISGHTALYWYRQSLGQGPEFLIYFQGTGAADDSGLPNDRFFAVRPEGSVSTLKIQRTERGDSAVYLCASSPIAFDRAPNTEAFFGQGTRLTVV.

V usage is TRBV6-1 and J usage is TRBJ2-3; 8 nucleotides line up with TRBD2. The CDR3 runs to 15 residues. Per germline, CDR1 MNHNS and CDR2 SASEGT. The junction had 2 bases not matched to a gene; V was cut back by 3 bases and J by 0 bases. CDR3 coding DNA: TGTGCCAGCAGTGACCCTAGCGGGAGCACAGATACGCAGTATTTT. This codes for CASSDPSGSTDTQYF.

The rearrangement uses TRBV2 and TRBJ1-1; D possibly corresponds to TRBD1 (5 bases). Trimming cost V 6 bases and J 4 bases, with 12 bases left between them. Germline V gene sequence: CDR1 SNHLY, CDR2 FYNNEI. The CDR3 spans 13 residues. The CDR3 here is CASRVQGGTEAFF. The CDR3 DNA sequence: TGTGCCAGCAGAGTGCAGGGAGGCACTGAAGCTTTCTTT.